Below, 6 T cell receptor beta chains from the same sample are listed, as sequenced in a study of molecular identifiers for immune sequencing clone quantification. Using its own MiXCR run on the PCR reads, TCRdb lists one record per CDR3 protein. The repertoire holds 300,000 to 400,000 distinct CDR3 sequences, with 20% to 25% as singletons. Input material: naive CD8+ T cells from blood, with Jurkat cell RNA spiked in. Subset here: FACS-sorted CD8+CD4-CCR7+CD45RA+ naive T cells. All receptors derive from a human donor in good health. Some libraries in this study had Jurkat cell RNA spiked in.

This clonotype was found a few times. The gene calls are TRBV19 and TRBJ1-1, with D unresolved. Germline-derived CDR1 and CDR2 are LNHDA and SQIVND (reference sequence). Trimming took 0 bases from V and 4 from J, leaving 6 bases between them. The CDR3 runs 13 residues. The CDR3 DNA is TGTGCCAGTAGTATAGACAGCTTCACTGAAGCTTTCTTT. It translates to CASSIDSFTEAFF.

As to this clonotype: A much larger clone differs by one base, so this may be a read error. The CDR3 nucleotides are TGTGCCAGCTCCGAACCGCAGGTACACCAAGAGACCCAGTACTTC. Its protein is CASSEPQVHQETQYF. This chain joins TRBV18 and TRBJ2-5; no clear D. The CDR3 is 15 residues long. Germline V lookup: CDR1 KGHSH, CDR2 LQKENI. V was clipped by 6 bases and J by 0 bases, with 14 bases between them.

This clonotype came up a few times. The chain combines TRBV4-1 with TRBJ1-5; no clear D gene. Germline CDR1 reads MGHRA; CDR2 reads YSYEKL. V dropped 1 base and J dropped 1 base, with 8 bases sitting between them. The CDR3 is 15 amino acids. CDR3 in amino acids: CASSQGQKSNQPQHF. Here the CDR3 DNA reads TGCGCCAGCAGCCAAGGGCAGAAGAGCAATCAGCCCCAGCATTTT.

This clonotype was recorded at least ten times. The CDR3 DNA is TGTGCCAGCAGCTTAACAGGGACATTGAACACTGAAGCTTTCTTT. Encoded protein: CASSLTGTLNTEAFF. The V gene is TRBV7-6, the J gene TRBJ1-1; D may be TRBD1 (6 bases). The V end lost 2 bases, the J end lost 0 bases, and 10 bases lay between the germline ends. The CDR3 is 15 amino acids. Germline-derived CDR1 and CDR2 are SGHVS and FNYEAQ.

With regard to this clonotype: This may come from a read error, since a much larger clone is one base off. The rearrangement links TRBV3-1 to TRBJ1-1; D is uncertain. The V gene's germline CDR1 is LGHDT and CDR2 YNNKEL (reference sequence). This CDR3 is built from 13 residues. The CDR3 region has the DNA TGTGCCAGCAGCCAAGTTAGCGGCACTAAAGCTTTCTTT. Its translation is CASSQVSGTKAFF.

The chain joins TRBV20-1 to TRBJ2-3; D gene uncertain. V gave up 0 bases and J gave up 0 bases, with 7 bases separating them. The CDR3 sequence is 14 residues long. Germline assignment: CDR1 DFQATT and CDR2 SNEGSKA (reference sequence). The CDR3 DNA reads as TGCAGTGCTAGAGATCGGGTTAGCACAGATACGCAGTATTTT. This translates into CSARDRVSTDTQYF.